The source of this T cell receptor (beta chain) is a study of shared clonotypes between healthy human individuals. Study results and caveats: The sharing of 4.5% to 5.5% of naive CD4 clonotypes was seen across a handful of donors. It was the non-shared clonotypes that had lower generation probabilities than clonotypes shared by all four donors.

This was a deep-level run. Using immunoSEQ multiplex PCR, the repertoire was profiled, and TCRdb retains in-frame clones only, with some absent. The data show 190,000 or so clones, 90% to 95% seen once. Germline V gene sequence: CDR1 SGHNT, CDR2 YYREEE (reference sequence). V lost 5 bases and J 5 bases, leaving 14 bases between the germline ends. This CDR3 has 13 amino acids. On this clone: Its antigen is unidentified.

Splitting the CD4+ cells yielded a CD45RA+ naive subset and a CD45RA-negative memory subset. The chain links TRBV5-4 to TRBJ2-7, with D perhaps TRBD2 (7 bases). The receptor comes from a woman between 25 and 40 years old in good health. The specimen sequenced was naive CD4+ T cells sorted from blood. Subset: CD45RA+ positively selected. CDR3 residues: CASRSGTSHEQYF. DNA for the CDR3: TGTGCCAGCAGAAGCGGGACATCCCACGAGCAGTACTTC.